These T cell receptor beta chains were read from a single sample in a study of blood T cells in healthy people across ages. Each CDR3 protein gets one entry after TCRdb re-called the 5' RACE reads with MiXCR. The data contain about 1.7 million distinct CDR3 sequences, 28% of them seen just once; the ten biggest clones take up 7.7%. The sequencing sample was made of blood. The source of these receptors is a woman in her twenties or thirties in good health. Each CDR3 is given with its conserved first and last residue. D genes are given only for firm matches. Not all rows give a size; the values are once, few, many and, for expanded clones, a class.

clone_size j_call v_call d_call cdr3_nt cdr3_aa
many TRBJ2-5 TRBV29-1 TRBD2 TGCAGCGTTGTAGCGGGGGTTAGCCAAGAGACCCAGTACTTC CSVVAGVSQETQYF
- TRBJ2-7 TRBV6-6 TRBD2 TGTGCCAGCAGCTCCGCCGGGGGGGGAGGGTACAATGAGCAGTACTTC CASSSAGGGGYNEQYF
few TRBJ1-1 TRBV2 - TGTGCCAGCAGCAAACAGGGAGCCTCGAACACTGAAGCTTTCTTT CASSKQGASNTEAFF
many TRBJ2-1 TRBV29-1 - TGCAGCGTTGCGAGAGCGGGCAGCTCCTACAATGAGCAGTTCTTC CSVARAGSSYNEQFF
few TRBJ2-1 TRBV20-1 - TGCAGTGCTAGAGATACTGCGGTCTCCTACAATGAGCAGTTCTTC CSARDTAVSYNEQFF
few TRBJ1-1 TRBV5-1 - TGCGCCAGCAGCTTGTCCGGGGGGATGCGGACTGAAGCTTTCTTT CASSLSGGMRTEAFF
few TRBJ2-5 TRBV9 TRBD2 TGTGCCAGCAGCGTAGATGAGCGGGAGGCGGGGAAGACCCAGTACTTC CASSVDEREAGKTQYF
- TRBJ1-1 TRBV29-1 TRBD1 TGCAGCGTCGCTAACTGGGACAGGGGAACTGAAGCTTTCTTT CSVANWDRGTEAFF
- TRBJ2-1 TRBV20-1 TRBD2 TGCAGTGTCGGGGGGTCCTCCTACAATGAGCGGTTCTTC CSVGGSSYNERFF
few TRBJ2-7 TRBV10-3 - TGTGCCATCAGTGGGGACCATAACAGGGACGAGCAGTACTTC CAISGDHNRDEQYF
many TRBJ2-5 TRBV2 - TGTGCCAGCAGTGAAGATCGGGCATCGGGGGAGACCCAGTACTTC CASSEDRASGETQYF
many TRBJ2-3 TRBV9 TRBD2 TGTGCCAGCAGCGTCGGTAGCGGGAGATCTTCAGATACGCAGTATTTT CASSVGSGRSSDTQYF
- TRBJ2-7 TRBV4-1 - TGCGCCAGCAGCCACCCGGCCCGGGACACCCGCTACGAGCAGTACTTC CASSHPARDTRYEQYF
- TRBJ2-1 TRBV7-9 TRBD2 TGTGTCAGCAGCCCCCCTAGCGGGGATTACAATGAGCAGTTCTTC CVSSPPSGDYNEQFF
- TRBJ1-1 TRBV20-1 - TGCAGTGCCGGCGAACCCGGGGGGTCGACTGAAGCTTTCTTT CSAGEPGGSTEAFF
few TRBJ1-5 TRBV28 - TGTGCCAGCAGTTTCGGGAGCAGTCCCAATCAGCCCCAGCATTTT CASSFGSSPNQPQHF
few TRBJ2-2 TRBV5-1 - TGCGCCAGCAGAGTTTCTACTCCGAACACCGGGGAGCTGTTTTTT CASRVSTPNTGELFF
many TRBJ2-5 TRBV11-2 - TGTGCCAGCAGCAACCAGGAGGGTGTAAAAGAGACCCAGTACTTC CASSNQEGVKETQYF
- TRBJ2-7 TRBV2 - TGTGTCAGCAGCGAAAGCGGGGACATCCTCTACGAGCAGTACTTC CVSSESGDILYEQYF
- TRBJ2-1 TRBV4-1 TRBD1 TGCGCCAGCAGCCGCTTCCGGGACAGGGGTACCAATGAGCAGTTCTTC CASSRFRDRGTNEQFF
few TRBJ2-3 TRBV2 TRBD2 TGTACCAGCAGGATTACTAGCGGATCCACAGATACGCAGTATTTT CTSRITSGSTDTQYF
- TRBJ2-1 TRBV7-2 TRBD1 TGTGCCAGCAGCTTAGACAGGGGGCGATGGAATGAGCAGTTCTTC CASSLDRGRWNEQFF
- TRBJ1-2 TRBV29-1 TRBD1 TGCAGCGTTCTCCGGGACAGGGATGACTATGGCTACACCTTC CSVLRDRDDYGYTF
- TRBJ1-1 TRBV7-2 - TGTGCCAGCAGCTTAGGAGGGGGATGGAACACTGAAGCTTTCTTT CASSLGGGWNTEAFF
many TRBJ2-1 TRBV27 TRBD2 TGTGCCAGCAGTCGGAAGCGGGGGGGCTTCGATGAGCAGTTCTTC CASSRKRGGFDEQFF
many TRBJ2-7 TRBV24-1 - TGTGCCACCGGGGGAAGGGCCTACGAGCAGTACTTC CATGGRAYEQYF
- TRBJ1-3 TRBV6-2/TRBV6-3 - TGTGCCAGCAGCAACAGTATCGGAGGTTTCACCATATATTTT CASSNSIGGFTIYF
- TRBJ2-3 TRBV5-5 - TGTGCCAGCAGCGATAATTCAGGAGGGGATACGCAGTATTTT CASSDNSGGDTQYF
few TRBJ2-3 TRBV21-1 - TGTGCCAGCAGCAAAGTCCTTATAGTACTTCCAGATACGCAGTATTTT CASSKVLIVLPDTQYF